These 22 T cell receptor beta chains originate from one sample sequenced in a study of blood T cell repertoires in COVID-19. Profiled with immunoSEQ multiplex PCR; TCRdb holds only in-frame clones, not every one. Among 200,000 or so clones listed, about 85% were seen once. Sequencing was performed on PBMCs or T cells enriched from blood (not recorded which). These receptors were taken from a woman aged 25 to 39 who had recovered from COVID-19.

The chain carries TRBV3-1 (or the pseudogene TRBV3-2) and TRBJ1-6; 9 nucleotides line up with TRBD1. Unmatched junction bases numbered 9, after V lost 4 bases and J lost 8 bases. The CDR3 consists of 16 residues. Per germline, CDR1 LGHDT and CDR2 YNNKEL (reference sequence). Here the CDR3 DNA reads TGTGCCAGCAGCCGAGGCATGGGACAGGGCTATTCACCCCTCCACTTT. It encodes CASSRGMGQGYSPLHF.

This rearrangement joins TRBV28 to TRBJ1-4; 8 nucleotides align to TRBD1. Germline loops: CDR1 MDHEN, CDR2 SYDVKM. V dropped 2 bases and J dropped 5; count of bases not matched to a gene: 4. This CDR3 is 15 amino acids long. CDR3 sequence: CASSLGDRINEKLFF. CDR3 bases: TGTGCCAGCAGTTTAGGGGACAGGATAAATGAAAAACTGTTTTTT.

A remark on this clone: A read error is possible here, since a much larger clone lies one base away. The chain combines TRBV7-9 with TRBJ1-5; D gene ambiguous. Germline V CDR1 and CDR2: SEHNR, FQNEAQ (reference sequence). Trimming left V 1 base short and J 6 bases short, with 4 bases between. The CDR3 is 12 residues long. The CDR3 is CASSLESQPQHF. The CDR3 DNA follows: TGTGCCAGCAGCTTAGAGAGTCAGCCCCAGCATTTT.

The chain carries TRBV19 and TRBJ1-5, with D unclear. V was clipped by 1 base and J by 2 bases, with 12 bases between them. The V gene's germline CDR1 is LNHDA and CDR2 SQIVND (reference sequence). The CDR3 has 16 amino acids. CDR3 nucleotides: TGTGCCAGTAGTATAGGTGCAGGCCTCGGCAATCAGCCCCAGCATTTT. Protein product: CASSIGAGLGNQPQHF.

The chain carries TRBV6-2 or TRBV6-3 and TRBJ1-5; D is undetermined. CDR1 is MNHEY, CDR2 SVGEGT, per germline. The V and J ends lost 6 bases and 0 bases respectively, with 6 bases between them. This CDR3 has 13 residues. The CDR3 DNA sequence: TGTGCCAGCAGCGTCGGTAGCAATCAGCCCCAGCATTTT. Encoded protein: CASSVGSNQPQHF.

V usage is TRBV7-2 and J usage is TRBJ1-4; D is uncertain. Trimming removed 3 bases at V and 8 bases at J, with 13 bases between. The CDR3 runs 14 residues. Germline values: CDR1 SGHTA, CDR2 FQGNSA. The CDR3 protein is CASSLVGSSEKLFF. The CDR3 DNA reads TGTGCCAGCAGCTTGGTAGGGAGTAGCGAAAAACTGTTTTTT.

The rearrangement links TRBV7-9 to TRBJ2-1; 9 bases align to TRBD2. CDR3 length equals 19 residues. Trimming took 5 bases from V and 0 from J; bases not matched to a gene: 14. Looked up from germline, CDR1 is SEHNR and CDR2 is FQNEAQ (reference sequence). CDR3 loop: CASSIGVAGVTSSYNEQFF. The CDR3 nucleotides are TGTGCCAGCAGCATTGGGGTAGCGGGGGTTACGAGCTCCTACAATGAGCAGTTCTTC. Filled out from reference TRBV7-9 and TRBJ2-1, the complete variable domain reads DTGVSQNPRHKITKRGQNVTFRCDPISEHNRLYWYRQTLGQGPEFLTYFQNEAQLEKSRLLSDRFSAERPKGSFSTLEIQRTEQGDSAMYLCASSIGVAGVTSSYNEQFFGPGTRLTVL.

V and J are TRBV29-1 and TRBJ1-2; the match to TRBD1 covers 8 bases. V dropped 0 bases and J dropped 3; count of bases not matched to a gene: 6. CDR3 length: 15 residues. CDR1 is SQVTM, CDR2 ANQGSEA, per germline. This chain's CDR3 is CSVEDQGAGDYGYTF. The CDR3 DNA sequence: TGCAGCGTTGAAGATCAGGGGGCGGGAGACTATGGCTACACCTTC.

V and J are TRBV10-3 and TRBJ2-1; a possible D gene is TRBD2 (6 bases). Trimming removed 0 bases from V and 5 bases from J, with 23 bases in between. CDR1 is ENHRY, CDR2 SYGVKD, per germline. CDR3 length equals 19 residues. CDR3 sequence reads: CAISESRLDQLYWNNEQFF. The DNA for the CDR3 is TGTGCCATCAGTGAGTCGAGACTAGACCAACTTTATTGGAACAATGAGCAGTTCTTC.

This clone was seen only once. Here the CDR3 DNA reads TGCGCCAGCAGCTTGAGGTGGGGTGAGGGTGGCTACACCTTC. Translating it yields CASSLRWGEGGYTF. The chain joins TRBV5-1 to TRBJ1-2; D gene ambiguous. The CDR3 extends over 14 amino acids. The V end was cut by 1 base, the J end by 7 bases, with 14 bases between. Germline V gives CDR1 SGHRS, CDR2 YFSETQ.

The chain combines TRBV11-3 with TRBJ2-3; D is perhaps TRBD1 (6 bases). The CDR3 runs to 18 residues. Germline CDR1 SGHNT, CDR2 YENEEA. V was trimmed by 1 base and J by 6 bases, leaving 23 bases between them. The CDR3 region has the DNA TGTGCCAGCAGCTTAGCGAGATGGGGGCAGGACCTCTTTGATACGCAGTATTTT. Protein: CASSLARWGQDLFDTQYF.

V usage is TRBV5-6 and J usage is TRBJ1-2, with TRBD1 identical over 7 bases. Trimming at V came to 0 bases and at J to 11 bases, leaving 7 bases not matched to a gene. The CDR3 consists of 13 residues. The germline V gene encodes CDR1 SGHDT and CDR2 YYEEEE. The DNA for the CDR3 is TGTGCCAGCAGCTTGGAAAGGACAGGTCTTTACACCTTC. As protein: CASSLERTGLYTF. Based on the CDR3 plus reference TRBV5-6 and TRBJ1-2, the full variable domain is DAGVTQSPTHLIKTRGQQVTLRCSPKSGHDTVSWYQQALGQGPQFIFQYYEEEERQRGNFPDRFSGHQFPNYSSELNVNALLLGDSALYLCASSLERTGLYTFGSGTRLTVV.

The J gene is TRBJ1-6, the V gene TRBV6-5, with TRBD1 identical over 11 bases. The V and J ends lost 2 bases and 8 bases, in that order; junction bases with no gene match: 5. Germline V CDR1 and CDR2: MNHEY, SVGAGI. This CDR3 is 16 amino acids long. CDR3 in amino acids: CASSYPPDRGHSPLHF. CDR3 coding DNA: TGTGCCAGCAGTTACCCACCGGACAGGGGGCATTCACCCCTCCACTTT.

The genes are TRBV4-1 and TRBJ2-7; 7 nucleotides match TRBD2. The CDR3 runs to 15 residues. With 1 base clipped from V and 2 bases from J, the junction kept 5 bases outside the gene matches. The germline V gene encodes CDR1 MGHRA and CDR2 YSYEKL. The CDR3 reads CASSQGASGAYEQYF. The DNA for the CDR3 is TGCGCCAGCAGCCAAGGGGCTAGCGGTGCCTACGAGCAGTACTTC.

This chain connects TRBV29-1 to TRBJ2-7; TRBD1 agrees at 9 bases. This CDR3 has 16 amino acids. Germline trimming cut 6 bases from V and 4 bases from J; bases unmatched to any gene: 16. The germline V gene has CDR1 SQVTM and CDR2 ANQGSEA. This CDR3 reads CSVVPGQGPDPYEQYF. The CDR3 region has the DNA TGCAGCGTGGTCCCGGGACAGGGCCCCGACCCATACGAGCAGTACTTC.

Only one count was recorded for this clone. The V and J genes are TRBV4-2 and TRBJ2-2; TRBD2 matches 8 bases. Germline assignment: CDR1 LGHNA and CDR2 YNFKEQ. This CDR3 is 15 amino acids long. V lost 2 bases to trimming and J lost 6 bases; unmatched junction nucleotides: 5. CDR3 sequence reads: CASSQFRGGAGELFF. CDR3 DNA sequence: TGTGCCAGCAGCCAATTTCGGGGGGGCGCCGGGGAGCTGTTTTTT.

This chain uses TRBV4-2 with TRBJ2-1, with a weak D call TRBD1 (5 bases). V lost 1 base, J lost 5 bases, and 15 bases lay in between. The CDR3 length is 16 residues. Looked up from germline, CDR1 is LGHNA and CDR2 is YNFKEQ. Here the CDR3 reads CASSQVRGTRDNEQFF. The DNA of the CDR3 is TGTGCCAGCAGCCAAGTAAGGGGAACCCGCGACAATGAGCAGTTCTTC.

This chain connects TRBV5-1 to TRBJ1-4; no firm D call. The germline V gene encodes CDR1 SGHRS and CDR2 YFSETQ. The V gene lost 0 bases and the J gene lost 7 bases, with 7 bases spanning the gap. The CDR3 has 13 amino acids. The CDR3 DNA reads TGCGCCAGCAGCTTGGTCGGTGGTGAAAAACTGTTTTTT. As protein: CASSLVGGEKLFF.

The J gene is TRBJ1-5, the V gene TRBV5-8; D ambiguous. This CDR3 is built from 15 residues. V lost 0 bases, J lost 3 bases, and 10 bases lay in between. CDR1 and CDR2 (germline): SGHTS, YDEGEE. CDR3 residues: CASSLAGGINQPQHF. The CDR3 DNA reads TGTGCCAGCAGCTTGGCGGGAGGCATCAATCAGCCCCAGCATTTT.

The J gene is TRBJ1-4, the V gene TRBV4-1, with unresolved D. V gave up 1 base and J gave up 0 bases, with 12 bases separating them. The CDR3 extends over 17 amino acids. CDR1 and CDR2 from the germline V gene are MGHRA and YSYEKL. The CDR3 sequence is CASSQAPTYATNEKLFF. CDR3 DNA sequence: TGCGCCAGCAGCCAAGCCCCCACATATGCAACTAATGAAAAACTGTTTTTT.

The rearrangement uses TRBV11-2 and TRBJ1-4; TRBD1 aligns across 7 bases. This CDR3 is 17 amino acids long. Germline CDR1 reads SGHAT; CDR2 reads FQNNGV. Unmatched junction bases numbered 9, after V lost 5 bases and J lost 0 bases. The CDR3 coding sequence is TGTGCCAGCAGCCCGCCGGGACAGAGTGCAACTAATGAAAAACTGTTTTTT. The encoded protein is CASSPPGQSATNEKLFF.

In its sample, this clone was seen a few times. The CDR3 here is CSVATGANTEAFF. CDR3 in DNA: TGCAGCGTTGCGACAGGTGCCAACACTGAAGCTTTCTTT. The chain combines TRBV29-1 with TRBJ1-1; D might be TRBD1 (6 bases). Per the germline V gene, CDR1 is SQVTM and CDR2 is ANQGSEA. V gave up 4 bases and J gave up 2 bases, with 11 bases separating them. CDR3 size: 13 residues.